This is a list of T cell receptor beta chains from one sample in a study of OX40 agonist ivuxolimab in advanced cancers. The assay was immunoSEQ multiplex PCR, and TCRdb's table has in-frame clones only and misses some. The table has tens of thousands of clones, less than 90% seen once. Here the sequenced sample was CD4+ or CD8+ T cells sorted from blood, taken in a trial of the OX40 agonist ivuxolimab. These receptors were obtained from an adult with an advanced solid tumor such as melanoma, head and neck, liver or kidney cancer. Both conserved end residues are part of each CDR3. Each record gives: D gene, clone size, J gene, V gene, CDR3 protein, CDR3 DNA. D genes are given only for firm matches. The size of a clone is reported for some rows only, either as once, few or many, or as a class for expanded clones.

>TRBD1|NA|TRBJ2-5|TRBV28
CASSSGQGVQETQYF
TGTGCCAGCAGTTCGGGACAGGGGGTCCAGGAGACCCAGTACTTC
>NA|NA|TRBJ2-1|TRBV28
CASEELVKNEQFF
TGTGCCAGCGAGGAACTAGTAAAAAATGAGCAGTTCTTC
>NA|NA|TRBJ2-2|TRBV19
CASSMNTNTGELFF
TGTGCCAGTAGTATGAACACGAACACCGGGGAGCTGTTTTTT
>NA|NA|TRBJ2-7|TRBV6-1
CASSPQAPPSYEQYF
TGTGCCAGCAGTCCCCAGGCACCACCTTCCTACGAGCAGTACTTC
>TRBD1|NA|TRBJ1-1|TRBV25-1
CASSAPGQGAFTEAFF
TGTGCCAGCAGTGCGCCAGGACAGGGGGCTTTCACTGAAGCTTTCTTT
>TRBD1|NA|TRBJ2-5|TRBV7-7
CASSRGLGETQYF
TGTGCTAGCAGCAGGGGGCTTGGAGAGACCCAGTACTTC
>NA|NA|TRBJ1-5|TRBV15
CATSRARYGLGQPQHF
TGTGCCACCAGCAGAGCCCGGTACGGGTTGGGGCAGCCCCAGCATTTT
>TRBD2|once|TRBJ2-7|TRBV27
CASSPPRGRAYEQYF
TGTGCCAGCAGTCCCCCACGCGGGAGGGCCTACGAGCAGTACTTC
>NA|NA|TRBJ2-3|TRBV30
CAWSVNLGTDTQYF
TGTGCCTGGAGTGTTAACTTAGGCACAGATACGCAGTATTTT
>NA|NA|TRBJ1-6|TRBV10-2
CASSVAENNSPLHF
TGCGCCAGCAGTGTTGCAGAAAATAATTCACCCCTCCACTTT
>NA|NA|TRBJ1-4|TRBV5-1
CASSLGNLRRNEKLFF
TGCGCCAGCAGCTTGGGGAACCTTCGGAGGAATGAAAAACTGTTTTTT
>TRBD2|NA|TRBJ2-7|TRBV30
CAWGSGRRGYEQYF
TGTGCCTGGGGTAGCGGGAGAAGGGGCTACGAGCAGTACTTC
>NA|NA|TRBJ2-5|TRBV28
CASLKQGPETQYF
TGTGCCAGCCTAAAACAGGGACCGGAGACCCAGTACTTC
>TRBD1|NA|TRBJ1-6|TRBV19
CASSSDRGWSSPLHF
TGTGCCAGTAGCAGCGACAGGGGATGGAGTTCACCCCTCCACTTT
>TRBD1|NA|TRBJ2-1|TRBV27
CASSATGGVYNEQFF
TGTGCCAGCAGCGCGACAGGGGGTGTCTACAATGAGCAGTTCTTC
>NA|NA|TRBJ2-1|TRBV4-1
CASSHDGLLNNEQFF
TGCGCCAGCAGCCATGACGGACTACTCAACAATGAGCAGTTCTTC
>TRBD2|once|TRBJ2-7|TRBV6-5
CASSWREGSYEQYF
TGTGCCAGCAGCTGGCGGGAGGGCTCCTACGAGCAGTACTTC
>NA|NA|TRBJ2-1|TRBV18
CASSPGNEQFF
TGTGCCAGCTCACCAGGGAATGAGCAGTTCTTC
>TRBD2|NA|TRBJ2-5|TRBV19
CATSSGRNTQYF
TGTGCCACGAGTAGCGGGAGGAATACCCAGTACTTC
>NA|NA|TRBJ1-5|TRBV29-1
CSVDPPRWGGIWQPQHF
TGCAGCGTTGACCCCCCGAGGTGGGGGGGGATTTGGCAGCCCCAGCATTTT
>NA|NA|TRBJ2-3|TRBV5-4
CASSLDSWTFSTDTQYF
TGTGCCAGCAGCTTGGATTCCTGGACGTTTAGCACAGATACGCAGTATTTT
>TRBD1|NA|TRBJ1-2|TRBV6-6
CASSRDRSYYGYTF
TGTGCCAGCAGTAGGGACAGGTCCTACTATGGCTACACCTTC
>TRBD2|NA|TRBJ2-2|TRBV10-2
CASSKASGTINTGELFF
TGCGCCAGCAGTAAAGCTAGCGGGACGATCAACACCGGGGAGCTGTTTTTT
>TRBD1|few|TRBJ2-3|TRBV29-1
CSVSTGADTQYF
TGCAGCGTTTCGACAGGGGCAGATACGCAGTATTTT
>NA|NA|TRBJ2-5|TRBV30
CAWNMDSAGETQYF
TGTGCCTGGAATATGGACTCTGCGGGGGAGACCCAGTACTTC
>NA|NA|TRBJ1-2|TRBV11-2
CASSYTGPYGYTF
TGTGCCAGCAGTTATACAGGGCCTTATGGCTACACCTTC
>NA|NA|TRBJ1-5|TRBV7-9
CASSPGRDGSQPQHF
TGTGCCAGCAGCCCCGGGAGGGACGGCAGTCAGCCCCAGCATTTT
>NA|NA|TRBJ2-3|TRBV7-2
CASSLSAGSTDTQYF
TGTGCCAGCAGCTTGTCGGCGGGGAGCACAGATACGCAGTATTTT
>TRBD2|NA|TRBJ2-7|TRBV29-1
CSGLAGGGGYEQYF
TGCAGCGGGCTAGCGGGAGGGGGGGGCTACGAGCAGTACTTC
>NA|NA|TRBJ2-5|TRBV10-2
CASSERARETQYF
TGCGCCAGCAGTGAGCGGGCCAGAGAGACCCAGTACTTC
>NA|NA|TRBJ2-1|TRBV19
CASSFPGPKLPPNEQFF
TGTGCCAGTAGTTTCCCGGGACCGAAGCTTCCTCCCAATGAGCAGTTCTTC
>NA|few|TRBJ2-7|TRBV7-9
CASSLAHYEQYF
TGTGCCAGCAGCTTAGCACACTACGAGCAGTACTTC
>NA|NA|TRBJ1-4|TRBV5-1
CASSLELNEKLFF
TGCGCCAGCAGCTTGGAACTTAATGAAAAACTGTTTTTT
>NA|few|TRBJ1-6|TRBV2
CASSEVSTLTSPLHF
TGTGCCAGCAGTGAAGTCAGTACGCTTACTTCACCCCTCCACTTT
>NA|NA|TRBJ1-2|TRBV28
CASSPQSTWNYGYTF
TGTGCCAGCAGTCCCCAATCAACATGGAACTATGGCTACACCTTC
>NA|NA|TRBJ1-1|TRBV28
CASRPRSPRVAEAFF
TGTGCCAGCAGACCTCGATCGCCCAGGGTTGCTGAAGCTTTCTTT
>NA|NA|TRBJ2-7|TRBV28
CASTFGGYEQYF
TGTGCCAGCACTTTCGGGGGCTACGAGCAGTACTTC
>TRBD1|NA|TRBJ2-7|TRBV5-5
CASSLAGQGMDEQYF
TGTGCCAGCAGCTTGGCTGGACAGGGAATGGACGAGCAGTACTTC
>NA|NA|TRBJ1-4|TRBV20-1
CSGSRGEKLFF
TGCAGTGGATCACGAGGTGAAAAACTGTTTTTT
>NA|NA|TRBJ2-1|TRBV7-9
CASSRGPTYNEQFF
TGTGCCAGCAGCAGGGGACCTACCTACAATGAGCAGTTCTTC
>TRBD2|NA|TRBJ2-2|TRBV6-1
CASSEVGGRGTGELFF
TGTGCCAGCAGTGAAGTTGGCGGGAGGGGGACCGGGGAGCTGTTTTTT
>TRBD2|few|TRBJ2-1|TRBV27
CASGRGGTSGRNEQFF
TGTGCCAGCGGGCGGGGGGGGACTAGCGGCCGGAATGAGCAGTTCTTC
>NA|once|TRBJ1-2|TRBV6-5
CASSTGDTRGYTF
TGTGCCAGCAGCACCGGGGATACCCGGGGCTACACCTTC
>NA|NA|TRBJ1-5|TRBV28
CASRYGQGNQPQHF
TGTGCCAGCAGGTACGGCCAGGGGAATCAGCCCCAGCATTTT
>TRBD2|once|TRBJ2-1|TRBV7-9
CASSRLGGRRANEQFF
TGTGCCAGCAGCCGACTAGGCGGGAGAAGGGCCAATGAGCAGTTCTTC
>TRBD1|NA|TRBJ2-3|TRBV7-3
CASSLTGTGRTDTQYF
TGTGCCAGCAGCTTAACCGGGACAGGACGCACAGATACGCAGTATTTT
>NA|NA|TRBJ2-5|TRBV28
CASSPGKHLKETQYF
TGTGCCAGCAGTCCCGGGAAGCACCTAAAAGAGACCCAGTACTTC
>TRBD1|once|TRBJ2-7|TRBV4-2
CASSQAQGVGEQYF
TGTGCCAGCAGCCAGGCACAGGGGGTGGGCGAGCAGTACTTC
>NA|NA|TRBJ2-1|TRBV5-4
CASSRTASYNEQFF
TGTGCCAGCAGCAGAACGGCTTCCTACAATGAGCAGTTCTTC
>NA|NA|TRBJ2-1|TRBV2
CAGGARGSYNEQFF
TGTGCCGGTGGGGCTAGGGGTTCGTACAATGAGCAGTTCTTC
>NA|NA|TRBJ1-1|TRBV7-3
CASSPQGFAEAFF
TGTGCCAGCAGCCCTCAGGGTTTCGCGGAAGCTTTCTTT
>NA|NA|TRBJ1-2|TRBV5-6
CASSLLGDTANYGYTF
TGTGCCAGCAGCTTGTTGGGGGACACCGCTAACTATGGCTACACCTTC
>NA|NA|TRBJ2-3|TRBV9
CASSVDPRPGATDTQYF
TGTGCCAGCAGCGTAGACCCCCGCCCGGGAGCCACAGATACGCAGTATTTT
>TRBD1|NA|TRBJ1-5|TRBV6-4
CASSPDRASNQPQHF
TGTGCCAGCAGTCCGGACAGGGCGAGCAATCAGCCCCAGCATTTT
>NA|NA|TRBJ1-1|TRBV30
CAWSNQASGVTEAFF
TGTGCCTGGAGTAATCAGGCTTCAGGGGTGACTGAAGCTTTCTTT
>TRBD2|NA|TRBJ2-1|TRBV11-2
CASSLSLGTSGSSYNEQFF
TGTGCCAGCAGCTTATCGCTTGGGACTAGCGGGAGTTCCTACAATGAGCAGTTCTTC
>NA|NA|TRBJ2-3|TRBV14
CAEVGDTQYF
TGTGCGGAGGTGGGAGATACGCAGTATTTT
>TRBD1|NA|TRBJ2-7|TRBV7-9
CASSKGTGSRDEQYF
TGTGCCAGCAGCAAGGGGACAGGGAGTAGGGACGAGCAGTACTTC
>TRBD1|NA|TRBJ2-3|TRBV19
CASSSVPGQGTDTQYF
TGTGCCAGTAGCAGCGTACCGGGACAGGGCACAGATACGCAGTATTTT
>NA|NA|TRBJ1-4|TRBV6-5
CASSLTATNEKLFF
TGTGCCAGCAGTTTAACTGCAACTAATGAAAAACTGTTTTTT